This TCR beta chain was found in a study of control samples from healthy donors and cancer patients. Data came from immunoSEQ multiplex PCR; TCRdb stores just in-frame clones and leaves some out. The sample has approximately 130,000 clones, roughly 84% seen once. The germline V gene encodes CDR1 LNHDA and CDR2 SQIVND (reference sequence). CDR3 length equals 16 residues. Trimming took off 11 bases at V and 3 bases at J, with 20 bases between the two ends. Sequences were obtained from blood. The J gene is TRBJ2-6, the V gene TRBV19, with D possibly being TRBD1 or TRBD2 (7 bases each). This sequence was found in a man aged 35-49 years in good health. CDR3 amino acids: CAGSEGGGNGANVLTF. The CDR3 DNA follows: TGTGCCGGCAGCGAGGGAGGGGGCAATGGGGCCAACGTCCTGACTTTC. The variable domain in full, completed from reference TRBV19 and TRBJ2-6, reads DGGITQSPKYLFRKEGQNVTLSCEQNLNHDAMYWYRQDPGQGLRLIYYSQIVNDFQKGDIAEGYSVSREKKESFPLTVTSAQKNPTAFYLCAGSEGGGNGANVLTFGAGSRLTVL.